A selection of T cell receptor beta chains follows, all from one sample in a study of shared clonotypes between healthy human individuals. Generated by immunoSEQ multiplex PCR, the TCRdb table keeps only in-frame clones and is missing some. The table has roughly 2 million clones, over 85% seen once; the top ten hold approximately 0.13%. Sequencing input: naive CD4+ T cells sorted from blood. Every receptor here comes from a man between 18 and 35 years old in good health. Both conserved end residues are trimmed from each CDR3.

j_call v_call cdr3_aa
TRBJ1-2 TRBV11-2 ASTFGPGAPYGYT
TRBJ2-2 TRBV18 ASSPGLAGVYTGELF
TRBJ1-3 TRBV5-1 ASSLAGTESTIY
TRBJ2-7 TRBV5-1 ASSLALAGPTYEQY
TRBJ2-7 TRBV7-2 ASSSHYSSYEQY
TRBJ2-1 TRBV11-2 ASSKTSGGDEQF
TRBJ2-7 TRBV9 ASSRGTRLYEQY
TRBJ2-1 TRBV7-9 ASSFTRGTSYNEQF
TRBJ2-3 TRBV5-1 ASSLGGGSADTQY
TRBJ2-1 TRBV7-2 ASSSGLLFSPRRQF
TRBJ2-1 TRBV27 ASSPSSGEGYNEQF
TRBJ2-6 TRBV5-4 ASSPGGISSGANVLT
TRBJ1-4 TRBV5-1 ASSLEGPNEKLF
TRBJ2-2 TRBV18 ASSPPGPGNTGELF
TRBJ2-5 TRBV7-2 ASSLSVTQY
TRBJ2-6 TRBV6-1 ASRVSGANVLT
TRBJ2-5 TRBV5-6 ASRDQGEEETQY
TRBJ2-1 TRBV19 ASSTHPGDPRLAGGWNEQF
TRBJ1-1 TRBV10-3 AISERTTWRTEAF
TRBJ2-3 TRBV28 ASSFSGVGTDTQY